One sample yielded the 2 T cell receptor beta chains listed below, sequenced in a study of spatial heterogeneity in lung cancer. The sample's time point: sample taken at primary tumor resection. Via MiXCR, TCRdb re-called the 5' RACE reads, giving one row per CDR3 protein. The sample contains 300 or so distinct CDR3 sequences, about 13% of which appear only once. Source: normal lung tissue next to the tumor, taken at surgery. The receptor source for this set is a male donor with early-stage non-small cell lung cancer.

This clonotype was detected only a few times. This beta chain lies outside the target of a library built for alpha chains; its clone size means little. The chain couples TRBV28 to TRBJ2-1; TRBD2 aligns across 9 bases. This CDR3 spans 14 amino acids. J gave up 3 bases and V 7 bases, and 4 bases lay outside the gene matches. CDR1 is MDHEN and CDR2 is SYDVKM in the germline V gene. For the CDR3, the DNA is TGTGCCAGCATCCTGACTAGCGGCTACAATGAGCAGTTCTTC. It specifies CASILTSGYNEQFF. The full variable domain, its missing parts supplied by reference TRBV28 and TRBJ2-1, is DVKVTQSSRYLVKRTGEKVFLECVQDMDHENMFWYRQDPGLGLRLIYFSYDVKMKEKGDIPEGYSVSREKKERFSLILESASTNQTSMYLCASILTSGYNEQFFGPGTRLTVL.

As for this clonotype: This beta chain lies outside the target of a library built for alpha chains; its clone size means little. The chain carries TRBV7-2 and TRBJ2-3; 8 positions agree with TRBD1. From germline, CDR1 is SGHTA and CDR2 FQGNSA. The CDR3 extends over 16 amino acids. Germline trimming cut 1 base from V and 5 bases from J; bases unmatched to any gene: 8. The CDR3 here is CASSLGPDRAGDTQYF. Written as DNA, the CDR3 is TGTGCCAGCAGCTTAGGCCCGGACAGGGCGGGAGATACGCAGTATTTT. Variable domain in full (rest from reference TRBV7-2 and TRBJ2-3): GAGVSQSPSNKVTEKGKDVELRCDPISGHTALYWYRQSLGQGLEFLIYFQGNSAPDKSGLPSDRFSAERTGGSVSTLTIQRTQQEDSAVYLCASSLGPDRAGDTQYFGPGTRLTVL.